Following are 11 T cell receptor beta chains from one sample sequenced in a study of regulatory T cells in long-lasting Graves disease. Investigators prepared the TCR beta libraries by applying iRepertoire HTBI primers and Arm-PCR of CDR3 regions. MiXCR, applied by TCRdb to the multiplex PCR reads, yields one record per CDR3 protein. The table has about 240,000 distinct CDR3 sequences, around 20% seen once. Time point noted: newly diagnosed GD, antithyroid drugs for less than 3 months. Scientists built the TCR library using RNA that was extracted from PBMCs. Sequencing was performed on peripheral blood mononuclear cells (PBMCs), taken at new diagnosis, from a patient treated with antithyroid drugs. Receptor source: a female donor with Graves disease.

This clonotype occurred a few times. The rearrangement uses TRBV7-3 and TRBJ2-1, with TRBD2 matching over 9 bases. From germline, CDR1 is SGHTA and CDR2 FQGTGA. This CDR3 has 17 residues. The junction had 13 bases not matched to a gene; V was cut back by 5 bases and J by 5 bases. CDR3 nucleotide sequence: TGTGCCAGCAGCCACCGCACATTAGCGGGGGTCCACAATGAGCAGTTCTTC. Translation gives CASSHRTLAGVHNEQFF.

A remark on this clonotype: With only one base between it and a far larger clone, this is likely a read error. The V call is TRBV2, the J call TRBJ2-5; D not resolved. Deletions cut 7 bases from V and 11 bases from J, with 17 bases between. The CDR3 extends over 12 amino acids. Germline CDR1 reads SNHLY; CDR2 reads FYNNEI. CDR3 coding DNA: TGTGCCAGCAAAGATTCCTACAATGAGCAGTACTTC. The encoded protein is CASKDSYNEQYF. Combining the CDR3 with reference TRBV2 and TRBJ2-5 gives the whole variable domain EPEVTQTPSHQVTQMGQEVILRCVPISNHLYFYWYRQILGQKVEFLVSFYNNEISEKSEIFDDQFSVERPDGSNFTLKIRSTKLEDSAMYFCASKDSYNEQYFGPGTRLLVL.

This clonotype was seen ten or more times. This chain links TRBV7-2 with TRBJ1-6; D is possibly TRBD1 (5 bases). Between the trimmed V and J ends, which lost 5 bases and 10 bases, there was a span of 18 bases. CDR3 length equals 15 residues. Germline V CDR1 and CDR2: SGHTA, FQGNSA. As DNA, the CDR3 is TGTGCCAGCAGCGTAGACTCGGGGGTAGGCTCACCCCTCCACTTT. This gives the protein CASSVDSGVGSPLHF.

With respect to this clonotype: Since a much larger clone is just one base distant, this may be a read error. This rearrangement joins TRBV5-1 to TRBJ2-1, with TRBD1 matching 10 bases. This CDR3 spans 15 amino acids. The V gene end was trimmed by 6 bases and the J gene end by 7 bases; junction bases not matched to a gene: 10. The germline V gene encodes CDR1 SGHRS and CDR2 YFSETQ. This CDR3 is CASTTPGQGMNEQFF. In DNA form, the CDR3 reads TGCGCCAGCACTACTCCGGGACAGGGGATGAATGAGCAGTTCTTC.

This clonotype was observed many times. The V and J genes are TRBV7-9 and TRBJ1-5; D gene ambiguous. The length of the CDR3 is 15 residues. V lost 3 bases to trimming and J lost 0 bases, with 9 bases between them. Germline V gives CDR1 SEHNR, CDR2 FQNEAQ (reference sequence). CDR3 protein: CASSFAGNSNQPQHF. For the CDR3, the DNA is TGTGCCAGCAGCTTTGCAGGAAATAGCAATCAGCCCCAGCATTTT.

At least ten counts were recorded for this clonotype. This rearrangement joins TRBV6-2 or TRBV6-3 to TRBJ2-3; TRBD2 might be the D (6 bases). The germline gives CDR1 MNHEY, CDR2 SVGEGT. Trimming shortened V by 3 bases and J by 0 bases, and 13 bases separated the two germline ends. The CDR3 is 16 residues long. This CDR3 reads CASSYGLGTSTDTQYF. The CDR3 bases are TGTGCCAGCAGTTATGGATTGGGGACTAGCACAGATACGCAGTATTTT.

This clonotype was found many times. This CDR3 reads CSANWPEAFF. CDR3 coding DNA: TGCAGTGCTAATTGGCCTGAAGCTTTCTTT. This chain joins TRBV20-1 and TRBJ1-1; unclear D gene. V lost 4 bases, J lost 6 bases, and 6 bases lay in between. The germline gives CDR1 DFQATT, CDR2 SNEGSKA (reference sequence). This CDR3 is built from 10 residues.

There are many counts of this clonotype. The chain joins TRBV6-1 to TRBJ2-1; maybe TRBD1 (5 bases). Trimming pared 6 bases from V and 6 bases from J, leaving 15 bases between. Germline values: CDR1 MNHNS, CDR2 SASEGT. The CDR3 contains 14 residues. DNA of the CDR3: TGTGCCAGCAGCCCATCAGGGCGATCCAATGAGCAGTTCTTC. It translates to CASSPSGRSNEQFF.

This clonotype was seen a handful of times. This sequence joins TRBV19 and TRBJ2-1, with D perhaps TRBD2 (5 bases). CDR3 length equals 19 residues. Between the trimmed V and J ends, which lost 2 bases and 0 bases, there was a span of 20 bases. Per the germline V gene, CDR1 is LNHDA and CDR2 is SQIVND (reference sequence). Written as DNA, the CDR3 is TGTGCCAGTAGTATAAGGGTGGCCAGGTCAACTAGCTCCTACAATGAGCAGTTCTTC. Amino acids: CASSIRVARSTSSYNEQFF.

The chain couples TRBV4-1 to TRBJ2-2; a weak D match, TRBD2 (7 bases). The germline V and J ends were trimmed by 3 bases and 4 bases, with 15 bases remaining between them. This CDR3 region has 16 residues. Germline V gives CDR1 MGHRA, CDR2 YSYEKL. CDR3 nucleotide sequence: TGCGCCAGCAGCCAGGCCGGAGGGGGGGGCACCGGGGAGCTGTTTTTT. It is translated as CASSQAGGGGTGELFF.

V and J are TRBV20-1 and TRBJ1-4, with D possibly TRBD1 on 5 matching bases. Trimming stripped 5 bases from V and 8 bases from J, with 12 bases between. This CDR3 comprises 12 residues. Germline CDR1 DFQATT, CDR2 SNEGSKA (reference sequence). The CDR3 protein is CSAGAGSEKLFF. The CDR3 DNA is TGCAGTGCTGGGGCTGGGTCCGAAAAACTGTTTTTT.